A selection of T cell receptor beta chains follows, all from one sample in a study of T cell responses to AZD1222 COVID-19 vaccine. The table came from immunoSEQ multiplex PCR; TCRdb's copy has only in-frame clones and leaves some out. The data show roughly 97,000 clones, over 70% seen once. The specimen comprised peripheral blood, sampled on day 0 of AZD1222 vaccination. The receptor set was obtained from an adult in good health. The conserved cysteine and the conserved F or W are not part of the CDR3 here. The order of the fields is V gene, CDR3 protein.

V: TRBV13
CDR3: ASSFFYYRESTEAF

V: TRBV19
CDR3: ASSTSILQGSYGYT

V: TRBV30
CDR3: AWSVGGTGDLEAF

V: TRBV11-3
CDR3: ASSLTGTHTEAF

V: TRBV29-1
CDR3: SVRTGVDTGELF

V: TRBV7-9
CDR3: ASSLGTGYGYT

V: TRBV28
CDR3: ASREGAGNTIY

V: TRBV12-3/TRBV12-4
CDR3: ASSWGQNYGYT

V: TRBV12-3/TRBV12-4
CDR3: ASRELNYEQY

V: TRBV7-9
CDR3: ASSSSGTGDRDTQY

V: TRBV5-5
CDR3: ASSLNRVTNGYT

V: TRBV28
CDR3: ASTPGDYYNEQF

V: TRBV10-3
CDR3: AISEPYGPAGAYGYT

V: TRBV28
CDR3: ASSLAGQGHYGYT

V: TRBV7-2
CDR3: ASSSPGSRGEPQH

V: TRBV28
CDR3: ASSFYRGSYNSPLH

V: TRBV4-2
CDR3: ASSQGETNTEAF

V: TRBV12-5
CDR3: ASAPTSGNYNEQF

V: TRBV30
CDR3: AWGDRGHSPLH

V: TRBV19
CDR3: ASSAGQGSIKPQH

V: TRBV6-5
CDR3: ASSFDRSSYNEQF

V: TRBV6-6
CDR3: ASSKQGRSNQPQH

V: TRBV6-5
CDR3: ASSYLGGKGEKLF

V: TRBV11-3
CDR3: ASSSASTGANVLT

V: TRBV10-2
CDR3: ASGDRRRTGNTIY

V: TRBV18
CDR3: ASSPVQGMNTEAF

V: TRBV12-3/TRBV12-4
CDR3: ASSPPDSYEQY

V: TRBV6-5
CDR3: ASSKRQGYEQY

V: TRBV29-1
CDR3: SVEGGQETQY

V: TRBV7-3
CDR3: ASSLQGASYNEQF

V: TRBV4-1
CDR3: ASSQGTANQPQH

V: TRBV6-1
CDR3: ASSERQKGTEAF

V: TRBV7-2
CDR3: ASSPGRGRGGELF

V: TRBV10-2
CDR3: ASRYNEKLF

V: TRBV4-1
CDR3: ASSQGAARLPATNYGYT